This entry describes one T cell receptor beta chain. J was trimmed by 4 bases and V by 6 bases; bases with no gene match: 8. Germline V gene data show CDR1 as MNHEY and CDR2 as SVGAGI. The CDR3 has 15 residues. The method was immunoSEQ multiplex PCR; TCRdb's version includes in-frame clones alone and lacks a portion of them. The sample lists 70,000 or so clones; roughly 80% were seen once. This specimen comes from a study of control samples from healthy donors and cancer patients. This receptor was identified in a man in his fifties in good health. The chain combines TRBV6-5 with TRBJ2-5; 10 bases line up with TRBD2. The sample taken for sequencing was blood. The CDR3 DNA is TGTGCCAGCAGATCTAGCGGGAGACTAGGAGAGACCCAGTACTTC. It encodes CASRSSGRLGETQYF.